The rows below give T cell receptor beta chains drawn from one sample of a study of T cells in Graves' hyperthyroidism and ophthalmopathy. TCRdb re-derived calls from the multiplex PCR reads in MiXCR, one entry per CDR3 protein. The table lists 390,000 or so distinct CDR3 sequences, about 15% of them singletons. The sample taken for sequencing was blood. The source is a young man with Graves' ophthalmopathy. Each CDR3 is given with its conserved first and last residue. A D gene is named only where the DNA matches it firmly. Part of the rows lack a size; the others show once, few, many or a class for expanded clones.

size	J	V	D	CDR3	DNA
many	TRBJ1-2	TRBV11-1	-	CASSPETGPSYGYTF	TGTGCCAGCAGCCCGGAGACAGGTCCAAGCTATGGCTACACCTTC
-	TRBJ2-1	TRBV6-4	TRBD1	CASSFYRGKFF	TGTGCCAGCAGTTTCTACAGGGGGAAGTTCTTC
many	TRBJ2-1	TRBV9	TRBD1	CASSDPGTGNEQFF	TGTGCCAGCAGCGATCCCGGGACAGGGAATGAGCAGTTCTTC
many	TRBJ2-1	TRBV5-1	TRBD2	CASSLLAGTYNEQFF	TGCGCCAGCAGCTTACTAGCGGGAACCTACAATGAGCAGTTCTTC
-	TRBJ1-5	TRBV5-1	TRBD1	CASSLATGAEQPQHF	TGCGCCAGCAGCTTGGCGACAGGGGCGGAACAGCCCCAGCATTTT
-	TRBJ2-1	TRBV7-2	TRBD2	CASSSSASGTEYNEQFF	TGTGCCAGCAGCTCCTCCGCTAGCGGGACCGAGTACAATGAGCAGTTCTTC
many	TRBJ1-1	TRBV5-1	-	CASSLGYMNTEAFF	TGCGCCAGCAGCTTGGGGTACATGAACACTGAAGCTTTCTTT
-	TRBJ1-6	TRBV5-1	TRBD1	CASSINRGSDNSPLHF	TGCGCCAGCAGCATAAACAGGGGGTCTGATAATTCACCCCTCCACTTT
few	TRBJ1-2	TRBV6-2/TRBV6-3	TRBD1	CASSYGGQGDYGYTF	TGTGCCAGCAGTTACGGGGGACAGGGCGACTATGGCTACACCTTC
many	TRBJ2-1	TRBV12-3/TRBV12-4	-	CASSLQSYMGEQFF	TGTGCCAGCAGTTTACAATCATATATGGGTGAGCAGTTCTTC
few	TRBJ2-1	TRBV5-1	-	CASSYPPDTSYNEQFF	TGCGCCAGCAGCTACCCACCGGACACATCCTACAATGAGCAGTTCTTC
many	TRBJ2-7	TRBV5-1	TRBD2	CASSYSLAGSSYEQYF	TGCGCCAGCAGCTACTCATTAGCGGGGAGTTCCTACGAGCAGTACTTC
many	TRBJ2-7	TRBV15	-	CATSSTGLREQYF	TGTGCCACCAGCAGCACAGGCCTGCGCGAGCAGTACTTC
many	TRBJ1-4	TRBV5-1	-	CASSLGQDNEKLFF	TGCGCCAGCAGCTTGGGACAGGACAATGAAAAACTGTTTTTT
many	TRBJ2-2	TRBV11-2	-	CASSSGPTPLPGELFF	TGTGCCAGCAGCTCGGGGCCGACCCCCTTACCCGGGGAGCTGTTTTTT
few	TRBJ2-5	TRBV10-3	-	CAIGSRLVFYF	TGTGCCATCGGCTCAAGACTAGTTTTCTACTTC
many	TRBJ1-1	TRBV3-1	-	CASSRDTTKATEAFF	TGTGCCAGCAGCCGGGACACCACTAAGGCCACTGAAGCTTTCTTT
-	TRBJ1-3	TRBV20-1	TRBD1	CSARPGDSSGNTIYF	TGCAGTGCTAGACCCGGGGACAGCTCTGGAAACACCATATATTTT
-	TRBJ2-2	TRBV7-3	TRBD1	CASSLTGVAGELFF	TGTGCCAGCAGCTTGACAGGGGTGGCCGGGGAGCTGTTTTTT
few	TRBJ2-3	TRBV20-1	-	CSARLGGDTQYF	TGCAGTGCGAGACTGGGCGGAGATACGCAGTATTTT
-	TRBJ2-7	TRBV20-1	-	CSVTAHSPYEQYF	TGCAGTGTGACAGCGCACTCTCCCTACGAGCAGTACTTC
many	TRBJ1-6	TRBV6-1	-	CASSDRSSYNSPLHF	TGTGCCAGCAGTGACAGGAGCTCCTATAATTCACCCCTCCACTTT
-	TRBJ2-1	TRBV7-2	-	CASSLDFGNEQFF	TGTGCCAGCAGCTTAGATTTTGGCAATGAGCAGTTCTTC
-	TRBJ1-1	TRBV6-1	-	CASSERLGVGAFF	TGTGCCAGCAGTGAAAGGTTAGGGGTTGGAGCTTTCTTT
many	TRBJ1-1	TRBV7-9	-	CASSLDGGRTEAFF	TGTGCCAGCAGCTTAGATGGGGGGCGAACTGAAGCTTTCTTT
few	TRBJ1-2	TRBV6-2/TRBV6-3	-	CASSGTNYYGYTF	TGTGCCAGCAGTGGGACAAACTACTATGGCTACACCTTC
few	TRBJ2-7	TRBV27	TRBD1	CASSALPGQGHEQYF	TGTGCCAGCAGCGCACTCCCGGGACAGGGTCACGAGCAGTACTTC
many	TRBJ1-1	TRBV7-9	TRBD1	CGSGTANTEAFF	TGTGGGTCCGGGACAGCGAACACTGAAGCTTTCTTT
many	TRBJ2-5	TRBV24-1	-	CATSAWVLRPGPETQYF	TGTGCCACCAGTGCGTGGGTGCTACGACCGGGTCCGGAGACCCAGTACTTC
many	TRBJ2-7	TRBV18	TRBD1	CASSPPDRARGQYF	TGTGCCAGCTCACCACCGGACAGGGCTAGGGGGCAGTACTTC
-	TRBJ2-5	TRBV29-1	-	CSSDGGTAAETQYF	TGCAGCTCCGACGGAGGGACAGCAGCGGAGACCCAGTACTTC
many	TRBJ1-1	TRBV20-1	TRBD1	CSASILGQGNTEAFF	TGCAGTGCTAGTATTTTGGGACAGGGAAACACTGAAGCTTTCTTT
many	TRBJ2-7	TRBV20-1	TRBD1	CSATWTGYEQYF	TGCAGTGCTACCTGGACAGGGTACGAGCAGTACTTC
few	TRBJ2-7	TRBV5-1	-	CASSLSTPYEQYF	TGCGCCAGCAGCTTGAGTACTCCCTACGAGCAGTACTTC
many	TRBJ1-2	TRBV12-5	-	CASGLPPRGSGHYGYTF	TGTGCTAGTGGTTTGCCACCCAGGGGAAGTGGACACTATGGCTACACCTTC
many	TRBJ1-1	TRBV19	-	CASKLGDFGTEAFF	TGTGCCAGTAAACTGGGGGATTTCGGCACTGAAGCTTTCTTT
-	TRBJ1-3	TRBV10-2	TRBD1	CASHSGGSGNTIYF	TGCGCCAGCCACTCAGGGGGCTCTGGAAACACCATATATTTT
few	TRBJ2-4	TRBV9	TRBD1	CASSGQGAIQYF	TGTGCCAGCAGCGGACAGGGTGCCATTCAGTACTTC
-	TRBJ2-7	TRBV4-1	TRBD2	CASSPRGSAGGTYEQYF	TGCGCCAGCAGCCCCCGAGGTTCCGCGGGGGGGACCTACGAGCAGTACTTC
few	TRBJ1-3	TRBV27	-	CASSLLSSGTENTIYF	TGTGCCAGCAGTTTACTGTCCTCGGGGACTGAAAACACCATATATTTT
many	TRBJ1-1	TRBV7-9	-	CASRAVMNTEAFF	TGTGCCAGCAGGGCAGTCATGAACACTGAAGCTTTCTTT
few	TRBJ1-1	TRBV25-1	-	CASSEWGGAQPEAFF	TGTGCCAGCAGTGAATGGGGGGGCGCCCAGCCTGAAGCTTTCTTT
many	TRBJ2-3	TRBV2	TRBD2	CASSVSERESDTQYF	TGTGCCAGCAGTGTGTCCGAGCGGGAGTCAGATACGCAGTATTTT
few	TRBJ2-7	TRBV19	TRBD1	CASSRGTGDPPYEQYF	TGTGCCAGTAGTAGGGGGACAGGGGACCCCCCCTACGAGCAGTACTTC
-	TRBJ1-2	TRBV11-3	-	CASSPASDYGYTF	TGTGCCAGCAGCCCCGCATCTGACTATGGCTACACCTTC
-	TRBJ2-1	TRBV6-1	-	CASSLAGQQFF	TGTGCCAGCAGCTTGGCAGGTCAGCAGTTCTTC
-	TRBJ1-1	TRBV27	-	CASSFIRGLAEAFF	TGTGCCAGCAGTTTTATAAGGGGCTTGGCTGAAGCTTTCTTT
many	TRBJ1-5	TRBV9	-	CASSVGQNSNQPQHF	TGTGCCAGCAGCGTAGGACAAAATAGCAATCAGCCCCAGCATTTT
many	TRBJ1-2	TRBV7-9	TRBD1	CASSPPGQNAYGYTF	TGTGCCAGCAGTCCCCCGGGACAGAATGCCTATGGCTACACCTTC
many	TRBJ2-3	TRBV4-1	-	CASSLRMTRGTDTQYF	TGCGCCAGCAGCTTACGTATGACTAGGGGCACAGATACGCAGTATTTT